This TCR beta chain was captured by sequencing in a study of blood T cell repertoires in COVID-19. Recovery meant two consecutive negative NP/OP PCR tests, professional clearance, or resolved symptoms. The trim removed 9 bases at V and 1 base at J, leaving 8 bases unmatched. CDR3 size: 15 residues. CDR1 and CDR2 (germline): LNHDA, SQIVND (reference sequence). This table comes from immunoSEQ multiplex PCR, and its TCRdb copy is limited to in-frame clones, with some not included. The sample has a few hundred thousand clones, roughly 87% seen once. This sequence was found in a woman aged 30 to 39 who had recovered from COVID-19. V is TRBV19 and J is TRBJ1-1, with 10 bases aligning to TRBD1. The sample taken for sequencing was PBMCs or T cells enriched from blood (not recorded which). The CDR3 DNA sequence: TGTGCCAGCCGGGACAGGGGCGGGGGGAACACTGAAGCTTTCTTT. It yields the protein CASRDRGGGNTEAFF.